Listed below are T cell receptor beta chains from one sample, sequenced in a study of cytotoxic CD8 clonotypes in ibrutinib-treated CLL. Using immunoSEQ multiplex PCR, the repertoire was profiled, and TCRdb retains in-frame clones only, with some absent. Among some 85,000 clones listed, more than 70% were seen once. Material: PBMCs, obtained after 24 months of ibrutinib treatment. The receptor source for this set is a human donor with chronic lymphocytic leukemia. Each CDR3 is given with its conserved first and last residue.

j_call	cdr3_length	v_call	cdr3_aa
TRBJ2-1	16	TRBV23-1	CASSRKSGSSYNEQFF
TRBJ2-5	15	TRBV6-5	CASSSPRAGFETQYF
TRBJ2-3	16	TRBV14	CASSQLSRSGGGTQYF
TRBJ2-2	15	TRBV4-2	CASSQDPTNTGELFF
TRBJ2-3	14	TRBV18	CASSPVRSTDTQYF
TRBJ1-2	16	TRBV4-1	CASSQDTSRTGDGYTF
TRBJ1-1	14	TRBV6-1	CASRAPEALRVAFF
TRBJ1-1	13	TRBV6-6	CASSFQGNTEAFF
TRBJ2-1	15	TRBV5-1	CASTHDGSSYNEQFF
TRBJ2-2	16	TRBV5-1	CASSLKSGVSTGELFF
TRBJ2-2	16	TRBV18	CASSPRQRTNTGELFF
TRBJ1-3	15	TRBV6-1	CASSGAGHPGNTIYF
TRBJ2-1	15	TRBV6-5	CASSYSNEGRNEQFF